The 21 T cell receptor beta chains reported below all come from one sample, sequenced in a study of vaccination effects on CD4 cells after COVID-19. Using viral peptide pools, the ViraFEST assay grew out antigen-specific CD4+ T cells prior to sequencing. Isolating CD4+ T cells followed less than 11 days of culture. All study participants received two doses of BNT162b2 or mRNA-1273 vaccine. The protocol was immunoSEQ multiplex PCR, while the TCRdb copy is restricted to in-frame clones and leaves out a portion. The sample has tens of thousands of clones; about 79% are singletons. These TCRs are of unknown antigen specificity. The source material was CD4+ T cells from PBMCs cultured with SARS-CoV-2 spike peptides, sampled after COVID-19 vaccination. The receptors shown here come from a human donor who received a COVID-19 vaccine. Some clones in this sample may be carry-over from other donors' samples.

The genes are TRBV6-5 and TRBJ1-1, with a weak D call TRBD1 (6 bases). Trimming took off 4 bases at V and 3 bases at J, with 18 bases between the two ends. CDR1 is MNHEY, CDR2 SVGAGI, per germline. This CDR3 has 16 amino acids. CDR3 region: CASSFDRFARDTEAFF. CDR3 nucleotide sequence: TGTGCCAGCAGTTTTGACAGGTTTGCGAGGGACACTGAAGCTTTCTTT.

V usage is TRBV4-1 and J usage is TRBJ1-4; no clear D gene. Per germline, CDR1 MGHRA and CDR2 YSYEKL. The CDR3 sequence is 20 residues long. Deletions cut 0 bases from V and 0 bases from J, with 20 bases between. Here the CDR3 DNA reads TGCGCCAGCAGCCAAGACGGCGCGGGCTCCGGGTTCGCAACTAATGAAAAACTGTTTTTT. Residues: CASSQDGAGSGFATNEKLFF.

The chain links TRBV5-1 to TRBJ2-3; 8 bases align to TRBD2. Germline CDR1 reads SGHRS; CDR2 reads YFSETQ. Unmatched junction bases numbered 5, after V lost 3 bases and J lost 2 bases. CDR3 length: 15 amino acids. The CDR3 DNA follows: TGCGCCAGCAGCTCGGGGGGGGCCCTCACAGATACGCAGTATTTT. It encodes CASSSGGALTDTQYF. The entire variable domain, with the rest obtained from reference TRBV5-1 and TRBJ2-3, is as follows: KAGVTQTPRYLIKTRGQQVTLSCSPISGHRSVSWYQQTPGQGLQFLFEYFSETQRNKGNFPGRFSGRQFSNSRSEMNVSTLELGDSALYLCASSSGGALTDTQYFGPGTRLTVL.

The V and J genes are TRBV4-3 and TRBJ1-6; tentative D call: TRBD1 (6 bases). With 4 bases removed from V and 7 bases from J, the gap between germline ends came to 11 bases. This CDR3 comprises 14 residues. Germline CDR1 LGHNA, CDR2 YSLEER. CDR3 amino acids: CASSLQGLNSPLHF. The CDR3, as DNA: TGCGCCAGCAGCCTACAGGGTTTGAATTCACCCCTCCACTTT.

The V gene is TRBV7-3, the J gene TRBJ2-5; 7 nucleotides line up with TRBD2. The CDR3 contains 15 residues. The junction had 7 bases not matched to a gene; V was cut back by 5 bases and J by 1 base. CDR1 is SGHTA and CDR2 is FQGTGA in the germline V gene. The DNA of the CDR3 is TGTGCCAGCAGCACAGAGGCGGGGGTCCAAGAGACCCAGTACTTC. Translating it yields CASSTEAGVQETQYF.

The genes are TRBV6-6 and TRBJ1-1; D possibly corresponds to TRBD1 (5 bases). Per the germline V gene, CDR1 is MNHNY and CDR2 is SVGAGI (reference sequence). With 8 bases removed from V and 5 bases from J, the gap between germline ends came to 15 bases. The CDR3 has 13 amino acids. The CDR3 DNA follows: TGTGCCAGCTCCAGTAATAAGGGGACTGAAGCTTTCTTT. It yields the protein CASSSNKGTEAFF.

The chain links TRBV12-5 to TRBJ2-3, with 10 positions matching TRBD1. The J segment lost 3 bases and the V segment lost 7 bases, leaving 7 bases of the junction unmatched. Germline V lookup: CDR1 LGHNT, CDR2 FRNRAP. The CDR3 length is 15 residues. CDR3 residues: CASAKGQGETDTQYF. The CDR3, as DNA: TGTGCTAGTGCCAAAGGACAGGGGGAGACAGATACGCAGTATTTT.

This clone was observed a few times. The genes are TRBV7-9 and TRBJ1-2; 8 positions agree with TRBD1. The CDR3 spans 16 residues. Germline V lookup: CDR1 SEHNR, CDR2 FQNEAQ (reference sequence). J gave up 0 bases and V 5 bases, and 8 bases lay outside the gene matches. This chain's CDR3 is CASSPPGQVANYGYTF. DNA of the CDR3: TGTGCCAGCAGCCCACCGGGACAGGTAGCTAACTATGGCTACACCTTC.

This clone was seen a few times. The gene calls are TRBV4-3 and TRBJ1-4; D might be TRBD1 (5 bases). With 2 bases removed from V and 4 bases from J, the gap between germline ends came to 14 bases. The CDR3 is 16 amino acids. CDR1 LGHNA and CDR2 YSLEER come from the germline V gene. Written as DNA, the CDR3 is TGCGCCAGCAGCCAATGGATGACAGCGAATAATGAAAAACTGTTTTTT. Protein product: CASSQWMTANNEKLFF.

This sequence joins TRBV5-6 and TRBJ1-5; possible D gene TRBD1, 6 bases. Trimming shortened V by 1 base and J by 12 bases, and 14 bases separated the two germline ends. Germline V gene data show CDR1 as SGHDT and CDR2 as YYEEEE. The CDR3 length is 13 residues. This CDR3 reads CASSLSPSGVQHF. The CDR3 region has the DNA TGTGCCAGCAGCTTGTCCCCTTCAGGGGTCCAGCATTTT.

This clone was observed once. The chain recombines TRBV20-1 with TRBJ2-7; D gene ambiguous. The CDR3 is 11 amino acids. V lost 0 bases and J 3 bases, leaving 3 bases between the germline ends. The germline CDR1 and CDR2 sequences are DFQATT and SNEGSKA (reference sequence). The CDR3 spells CSAREYYEQYV. In DNA, the CDR3 is TGCAGTGCTAGAGAGTACTACGAGCAGTACGTC.

The V call is TRBV6-2 or TRBV6-3, the J call TRBJ2-3; 10 bases fit TRBD2. This CDR3 region has 17 residues. Trimming cost V 2 bases and J 2 bases; bases outside gene matches: 7. Germline CDR1 and CDR2: MNHEY and SVGEGT. The chain's CDR3 is CASSYTQAGGYTDTQYF. Written as DNA, the CDR3 is TGTGCCAGCAGTTACACTCAAGCGGGGGGGTACACAGATACGCAGTATTTT.

The V gene is TRBV2, the J gene TRBJ1-2; 8 nucleotides agree with TRBD1. CDR3 length: 13 residues. Germline V gene data show CDR1 as SNHLY and CDR2 as FYNNEI. V gave up 3 bases and J gave up 8 bases; unmatched junction bases: 5. The CDR3 DNA reads TGTGCCAGCAGTGACCGGACAGGGAGAGGCTACACCTTC. Translating it yields CASSDRTGRGYTF.

The chain employs TRBV5-6 and TRBJ2-3; the match to TRBD1 covers 8 bases. Trimming took 0 bases from V and 9 from J; bases not matched to a gene: 9. Germline CDR1 and CDR2: SGHDT and YYEEEE. The CDR3 runs 15 residues. CDR3 sequence (DNA): TGTGCCAGCAGCTTGGGGGGATGGACAGGGCGCACGCAGTATTTT. Its protein is CASSLGGWTGRTQYF.

The gene calls are TRBV6-2 or TRBV6-3 and TRBJ2-6, with D possibly TRBD1 on 6 matching bases. With 0 bases removed from V and 0 bases from J, the gap between germline ends came to 12 bases. Per germline, CDR1 MNHEY and CDR2 SVGEGT. The CDR3 is 18 amino acids. CDR3 in amino acids: CASSYSKGHPSGANVLTF. The CDR3 nucleotides are TGTGCCAGCAGTTACTCGAAGGGACACCCCTCTGGGGCCAACGTCCTGACTTTC.

CDR3 protein: CASRPTGMNTGELFF. The CDR3 coding sequence is TGTGCCAGCAGACCGACAGGGATGAACACCGGGGAGCTGTTTTTT. The rearrangement links TRBV11-3 to TRBJ2-2, with 7 bases fitting TRBD1. The V gene end was trimmed by 6 bases and the J gene end by 1 base; junction bases not matched to a gene: 5. The CDR3 has 15 amino acids. Germline values: CDR1 SGHNT, CDR2 YENEEA. The variable domain in full, with the rest retrieved from reference TRBV11-3 and TRBJ2-2, is EAGVVQSPRYKIIEKKQPVAFWCNPISGHNTLYWYLQNLGQGPELLIRYENEEAVDDSQLPKDRFSAERLKGVDSTLKIQPAELGDSAVYLCASRPTGMNTGELFFGEGSRLTVL.

This chain joins TRBV6-6 and TRBJ2-5; 11 nucleotides match TRBD2. The trim removed 6 bases at V and 5 bases at J, leaving 23 bases unmatched. This CDR3 is built from 20 residues. From germline, CDR1 is MNHNY and CDR2 SVGAGI (reference sequence). DNA of the CDR3: TGTGCCAGCAGCCTAGCATCAGGGGGAATAACTAGCGGGGGCCTGGAGACCCAGTACTTC. Translated: CASSLASGGITSGGLETQYF.

The J gene is TRBJ1-1, the V gene TRBV29-1, with D uncertain. The V end was cut by 5 bases, the J end by 0 bases, with 13 bases between. The germline V gene encodes CDR1 SQVTM and CDR2 ANQGSEA. CDR3 size: 14 residues. In DNA, the CDR3 is TGCAGCGTTCGGGCGTCGGGAATGAACACTGAAGCTTTCTTT. Translating it yields CSVRASGMNTEAFF.

This sequence joins TRBV5-1 and TRBJ2-5, with 12 bases matching TRBD1. The V gene's germline CDR1 is SGHRS and CDR2 YFSETQ. V gave up 5 bases and J gave up 2 bases; unmatched junction bases: 13. The CDR3 is 18 amino acids. The CDR3 bases are TGCGCCAGCAGTGGGGACAGGGGGCGGAAATCGGGACAAGAGACCCAGTACTTC. Its protein product is CASSGDRGRKSGQETQYF.

The CDR3 here is CASSWKGTGTYGYTF. The CDR3 DNA reads TGTGCCAGCAGCTGGAAGGGGACAGGGACCTATGGCTACACCTTC. The V and J genes are TRBV7-2 and TRBJ1-2; TRBD1 aligns across 9 bases. CDR3 size: 15 residues. The V segment lost 4 bases and the J segment 4 bases; nucleotides outside the gene matches: 7. Germline values: CDR1 SGHTA, CDR2 FQGNSA. Looking up the rest from reference TRBV7-2 and TRBJ1-2 gives the full variable domain: GAGVSQSPSNKVTEKGKDVELRCDPISGHTALYWYRQSLGQGLEFLIYFQGNSAPDKSGLPSDRFSAERTGGSVSTLTIQRTQQEDSAVYLCASSWKGTGTYGYTFGSGTRLTVV.

The CDR3 DNA reads TGTGCCAGCAGCTTGACCTCTACCCAAGAGACCCAGTACTTC. It yields the protein CASSLTSTQETQYF. The chain carries TRBV9 and TRBJ2-5; D is unresolved. V was shortened by 4 bases and J by 1 base, with 11 bases between the two germline ends. The CDR3 consists of 14 residues. Germline CDR1 reads SGDLS; CDR2 reads YYNGEE.